Listed below are T cell receptor beta chains from one sample, sequenced in a study of blood T cell repertoires in COVID-19. The assay was immunoSEQ multiplex PCR, and TCRdb's table has in-frame clones only and misses some. This table holds around 190,000 clones, over 75% found once. Sequenced material: peripheral blood. The source is a woman aged 45 to 65 with acute or convalescent COVID-19. Each CDR3 is given with its conserved first and last residue. The size field is filled for only some rows; it gives once, few, many or a size class.

clone_size,v_call,j_call,cdr3_aa
NA,TRBV7-9,TRBJ2-1,CASSLLPLSSYNEQFF
NA,TRBV7-9,TRBJ2-2,CASSLRRESVTGELFF
NA,TRBV6-5,TRBJ1-3,CASSAWDSSGNTIYF
NA,TRBV12-5,TRBJ2-3,CASAPGGQGKAQYF
NA,TRBV28,TRBJ1-1,CASRLNGGNTEAFF
NA,TRBV5-1,TRBJ1-3,CASSSDTGSGNTIYF
NA,TRBV7-2,TRBJ2-1,CASSLAAGGRNNEQFF
NA,TRBV6-5,TRBJ2-1,CAILSGGSSYNEQFF
NA,TRBV3-1/TRBV3-2,TRBJ1-6,CASSQDRGSPLHF
once,TRBV9,TRBJ2-3,CASSVEPPEIGTQYF
NA,TRBV3-1/TRBV3-2,TRBJ2-7,CASSPFRASSRSYEQYF
NA,TRBV12-5,TRBJ1-6,CASGLVRNRGDGSPLHF
NA,TRBV7-2,TRBJ1-2,CASSLDRQGARYGYTF
NA,TRBV14,TRBJ2-4,CASSQGQKNIQYF
NA,TRBV12-3/TRBV12-4,TRBJ2-7,CASSLATGTEQYF
NA,TRBV10-3,TRBJ2-5,CAISESNRETQYF
NA,TRBV19,TRBJ2-2,CASSDQRATGELFF
few,TRBV5-8,TRBJ1-1,CASSFSPEEGTEAFF
NA,TRBV6-5,TRBJ1-2,CASSYLQGGGYTF
NA,TRBV7-9,TRBJ1-4,CASVEDRDEKLFF
NA,TRBV28,TRBJ2-3,CASSLSLRGLDTQYF
once,TRBV7-9,TRBJ2-2,CASSFGTGRTGELFF
NA,TRBV29-1,TRBJ2-2,CSATRGVGGELFF
NA,TRBV7-9,TRBJ1-2,CASSRLGANYGYTF
NA,TRBV9,TRBJ2-3,CASSVLAGVTNTQYF
NA,TRBV19,TRBJ2-1,CASSISPRRNEQFF
once,TRBV6-6,TRBJ1-3,CASRETGGNTIYF
few,TRBV19,TRBJ2-5,CASSPRTGISETQYF
few,TRBV28,TRBJ1-5,CASSSFRTGIGPQHF
NA,TRBV6-2/TRBV6-3,TRBJ2-1,CASSPPRTSGYNEQFF
NA,TRBV6-6,TRBJ1-2,CASSPQGNYGYTF
NA,TRBV6-1,TRBJ1-2,CASSENRYGYTF
NA,TRBV6-5,TRBJ1-5,CASSRTGYYQPQHF
few,TRBV27,TRBJ2-1,CASSFLAQGGDNEQFF
few,TRBV9,TRBJ1-1,CASSEQGDRREAFF
NA,TRBV28,TRBJ1-4,CASKRRGQGSVEKLFF
NA,TRBV4-1,TRBJ1-1,CASSQALISTNTEAFF